The rows below give T cell receptor beta chains drawn from one sample of a study of immune evolution from preneoplasia to lung adenocarcinoma. Measured with immunoSEQ multiplex PCR; TCRdb has only the in-frame clones, and not every one. The sample lists about 10,000 clones, around 78% seen once, with roughly 3.9% in the top ten. Sequencing was performed on FFPE minimally invasive lung adenocarcinoma tissue. The receptors shown here come from a person aged 55 to 79 with lung adenocarcinoma. Both conserved end residues are part of each CDR3. Each record gives: V gene, clone size, J gene, D gene, CDR3 DNA, CDR3 protein. The D gene is left open where the match is weak. Clone size is not always given. Where it is, it says once, few, many or a class for expanded clones.

V gene: TRBV6-4; clone size: .; J gene: TRBJ2-3; D gene: .; CDR3 DNA: TGTGCCAGCAGTGTACAACAGGGATCTAGCACAGATACGCAGTATTTT; CDR3 protein: CASSVQQGSSTDTQYF
V gene: TRBV18; clone size: .; J gene: TRBJ1-2; D gene: TRBD1; CDR3 DNA: TGTGCCAGCTCACCCATTCAGGGGGACTACACCTTC; CDR3 protein: CASSPIQGDYTF
V gene: TRBV10-2; clone size: .; J gene: TRBJ2-7; D gene: .; CDR3 DNA: TGCGCCAGCAGGTTACAGGTTTACGAGCAGTACTTC; CDR3 protein: CASRLQVYEQYF
V gene: TRBV2; clone size: .; J gene: TRBJ2-2; D gene: TRBD1; CDR3 DNA: TGTGCCAGCAGTCAACGTACCATCAACAGGGGGCCCGGGGAGCTGTTTTTT; CDR3 protein: CASSQRTINRGPGELFF
V gene: TRBV29-1; clone size: .; J gene: TRBJ2-7; D gene: .; CDR3 DNA: TGCAGCGTTGTAAGGCAGGGTTCGGGCGAGCAGTACTTC; CDR3 protein: CSVVRQGSGEQYF
V gene: TRBV30; clone size: few; J gene: TRBJ1-2; D gene: TRBD1; CDR3 DNA: TGTGCCTGGAGTGGGGACAGGATATATGGCTACACCTTC; CDR3 protein: CAWSGDRIYGYTF
V gene: TRBV5-1; clone size: .; J gene: TRBJ2-7; D gene: .; CDR3 DNA: TGCGCCAGCAGCCTACGGACAGCCAGATACGAGCAGTACTTC; CDR3 protein: CASSLRTARYEQYF
V gene: TRBV9; clone size: .; J gene: TRBJ2-1; D gene: TRBD2; CDR3 DNA: TGTGCCAGCAGCGCGACTAGCGGGGCCCGGAATGAGCAGTTCTTC; CDR3 protein: CASSATSGARNEQFF
V gene: TRBV19; clone size: .; J gene: TRBJ1-5; D gene: .; CDR3 DNA: TGTGCCAGTAGTTGGGAACCTTTTAGTCAGCCCCAGCATTTT; CDR3 protein: CASSWEPFSQPQHF
V gene: TRBV29-1; clone size: .; J gene: TRBJ2-5; D gene: .; CDR3 DNA: TGCAGCGTTGACCTCGGTACAGACCAAGAGACCCAGTACTTC; CDR3 protein: CSVDLGTDQETQYF
V gene: TRBV6-4; clone size: .; J gene: TRBJ2-2; D gene: TRBD2; CDR3 DNA: TGTGCCAGCAGTGACGGGGGGGCGAACACCGGGGAGCTGTTTTTT; CDR3 protein: CASSDGGANTGELFF
V gene: TRBV7-3; clone size: .; J gene: TRBJ2-2; D gene: TRBD2; CDR3 DNA: TGTGCCAGCAGCCTCCAGCGGGGGGAGTCCGGGGAGCTGTTTTTT; CDR3 protein: CASSLQRGESGELFF
V gene: TRBV25-1; clone size: .; J gene: TRBJ1-2; D gene: .; CDR3 DNA: TGTGCCAGCAGTCCCCCTACAGGGAACTATGGCTACACCTTC; CDR3 protein: CASSPPTGNYGYTF
V gene: TRBV13; clone size: .; J gene: TRBJ1-4; D gene: TRBD1; CDR3 DNA: TGTGCCAGCAGCCCCAGGGGGATGTATGAAAAACTGTTTTTT; CDR3 protein: CASSPRGMYEKLFF
V gene: TRBV30; clone size: .; J gene: TRBJ1-2; D gene: .; CDR3 DNA: TGTGCCTTGCACCTCCTGGGGGCAAGGCTCTATGGCTACACCTTC; CDR3 protein: CALHLLGARLYGYTF
V gene: TRBV9; clone size: .; J gene: TRBJ1-2; D gene: TRBD1; CDR3 DNA: TGTGCCAGCAGCGTAGGGGCAGGGGGCGGAAACTATGGCTACACCTTC; CDR3 protein: CASSVGAGGGNYGYTF
V gene: TRBV10-2; clone size: .; J gene: TRBJ2-3; D gene: .; CDR3 DNA: TGCGCCAGCAGTGAGTCTATTGATACGCAGTATTTT; CDR3 protein: CASSESIDTQYF
V gene: TRBV30; clone size: .; J gene: TRBJ2-1; D gene: TRBD2; CDR3 DNA: TGTGCCTGGAAGCTAGCGGGCGGTTGGGGGTACAATGAGCAGTTCTTC; CDR3 protein: CAWKLAGGWGYNEQFF
V gene: TRBV6-4; clone size: .; J gene: TRBJ2-3; D gene: TRBD2; CDR3 DNA: TGTGCCAGCAGTTCCCTAGCGGGGGCGGGTACGCAGTATTTT; CDR3 protein: CASSSLAGAGTQYF
V gene: TRBV7-9; clone size: .; J gene: TRBJ2-5; D gene: .; CDR3 DNA: TGTGCCAGCAGCTTAGACGGCGAGTGGGAGACCCAGTACTTC; CDR3 protein: CASSLDGEWETQYF
V gene: TRBV11-2; clone size: once; J gene: TRBJ1-1; D gene: .; CDR3 DNA: TGTGCCAGCATGGGTCGAGGGAACACTGAAGCTTTCTTT; CDR3 protein: CASMGRGNTEAFF
V gene: TRBV7-8; clone size: .; J gene: TRBJ1-5; D gene: .; CDR3 DNA: TGTGCCAGCAGCTTAGCGGCCGGGACCGTTCAGCATTTT; CDR3 protein: CASSLAAGTVQHF
V gene: TRBV30; clone size: .; J gene: TRBJ2-3; D gene: .; CDR3 DNA: TGTGCCTGGAGACACAGCACAGATACGCAGTATTTT; CDR3 protein: CAWRHSTDTQYF
V gene: TRBV7-3; clone size: .; J gene: TRBJ2-2; D gene: .; CDR3 DNA: TGTGCCAGCAGCTTAACCTACACCGGGGAGCTGTTTTTT; CDR3 protein: CASSLTYTGELFF
V gene: TRBV12-5; clone size: .; J gene: TRBJ1-2; D gene: .; CDR3 DNA: TGTGCTAGTGGTTTGCCCACCCAAGACTATGGCTACACCTTC; CDR3 protein: CASGLPTQDYGYTF
V gene: TRBV30; clone size: .; J gene: TRBJ1-1; D gene: .; CDR3 DNA: TGTGCCTGGGCTTTGACAGAGAACACTGAAGCTTTCTTT; CDR3 protein: CAWALTENTEAFF
V gene: TRBV27; clone size: .; J gene: TRBJ2-3; D gene: .; CDR3 DNA: TGTGCCAGCAGTTTATCGAGACCAGATACGCAGTATTTT; CDR3 protein: CASSLSRPDTQYF
V gene: TRBV9; clone size: .; J gene: TRBJ2-2; D gene: .; CDR3 DNA: TGTGCCAGCAGCGTATATACCGGGGAGCTGTTTTTT; CDR3 protein: CASSVYTGELFF
V gene: TRBV7-7; clone size: once; J gene: TRBJ2-1; D gene: TRBD1; CDR3 DNA: TGTGCTAGCAGCTTGACAGGGACGTTCAATGAGCAGTTCTTC; CDR3 protein: CASSLTGTFNEQFF
V gene: TRBV7-2; clone size: .; J gene: TRBJ2-1; D gene: TRBD2; CDR3 DNA: TGTGCCAGCAAAACGGGGGGCTCCTACAATGAGCAGTTCTTC; CDR3 protein: CASKTGGSYNEQFF
V gene: TRBV6-1; clone size: .; J gene: TRBJ2-5; D gene: TRBD1; CDR3 DNA: TGTGCCAGCAAGCCCAGGACAGGGGGTCGAGAGACCCAGTACTTC; CDR3 protein: CASKPRTGGRETQYF
V gene: TRBV27; clone size: .; J gene: TRBJ2-3; D gene: .; CDR3 DNA: TGTGCCAGCAGTTTCTGGCGGGACACCACAGATACGCAGTATTTT; CDR3 protein: CASSFWRDTTDTQYF
V gene: TRBV11-2; clone size: .; J gene: TRBJ1-1; D gene: .; CDR3 DNA: TGTGCCAGCAGCTTGGAGGGGGGGATGAACACTGAAGCTTTCTTT; CDR3 protein: CASSLEGGMNTEAFF
V gene: TRBV2; clone size: .; J gene: TRBJ1-4; D gene: .; CDR3 DNA: TGTGCCAGCAGTGAACCTCTGGGTGAAAAACTGTTTTTT; CDR3 protein: CASSEPLGEKLFF
V gene: TRBV5-5; clone size: .; J gene: TRBJ2-5; D gene: .; CDR3 DNA: TGTGCCAGCACCACTACACGGGGGGAGACCCAGTACTTC; CDR3 protein: CASTTTRGETQYF
V gene: TRBV5-6; clone size: .; J gene: TRBJ2-1; D gene: .; CDR3 DNA: TGTGCCAGCAGCTTGACTCTCTTCAATGAGCAGTTCTTC; CDR3 protein: CASSLTLFNEQFF
V gene: TRBV12-5; clone size: .; J gene: TRBJ1-3; D gene: .; CDR3 DNA: TGTGCTAGTGGTCCCCTCTCGGGACACCTCTCTGGAAACACCATATATTTT; CDR3 protein: CASGPLSGHLSGNTIYF
V gene: TRBV19; clone size: .; J gene: TRBJ2-5; D gene: TRBD1; CDR3 DNA: TGTGCCAGTAGTGCGTACGACAGGGTCCAAGAGACCCAGTACTTC; CDR3 protein: CASSAYDRVQETQYF
V gene: TRBV28; clone size: few; J gene: TRBJ2-7; D gene: TRBD1; CDR3 DNA: TGTGCCAGCAGTACCCCGGGACAGGGTAACGAGCAGTACTTC; CDR3 protein: CASSTPGQGNEQYF
V gene: TRBV4-2; clone size: .; J gene: TRBJ2-3; D gene: .; CDR3 DNA: TGTGCCAGCAGCTTGGGTGGGGTAAAAGATACGCAGTATTTT; CDR3 protein: CASSLGGVKDTQYF